This T cell receptor beta chain was found in a study of CD8 T cells in ankylosing spondylitis. The CDR3 contains 15 residues. The germline V gene encodes CDR1 MDHEN and CDR2 SYDVKM. Trimming removed 4 bases at V and 3 bases at J, with 14 bases between. TCRdb re-analysed the 5' RACE reads in MiXCR, keeping a single row per CDR3 protein. This table holds roughly 490,000 distinct CDR3 sequences, roughly 5% found once. Study-wide findings and caveats: Made up of 7 to 9 highly homologous variants, a TCR beta motif appeared characteristic of ankylosing spondylitis blood. A number of the motif variants had already been described in reactive arthritis synovial fluid and blood.

This clonotype was found many times. Its target is not known. The chain recombines TRBV28 with TRBJ2-3; D is ambiguous. The sample consisted of blood, either unsorted or a sorted T cell fraction (not recorded which). This receptor was identified in a male donor with ankylosing spondylitis. The DNA for the CDR3 is TGTGCCAGCAGTTCCCGCAGGCTCCTTACAGATACGCAGTATTTT. Translated: CASSSRRLLTDTQYF.